In its sample, the clone carrying this TCR beta chain was seen once. Primers for the PCR totalled 60 Vbeta and 13 Jbeta. TCRdb's table, derived via immunoSEQ multiplex PCR, lists solely in-frame clones and lacks some. The sample includes about 150,000 clones, roughly 72% of them seen just once. The data derive from a study of cytomegalovirus exposure and HLA in healthy donors. Looking at the study overall: Falling in the Caucasian-associated ancestry cluster were less than 85% of some 400 genotyped donors.

All the people who gave samples were healthy bone marrow donors. Germline CDR1 is SQVTM and CDR2 is ANQGSEA. This CDR3 is 14 amino acids long. The V and J ends lost 7 bases and 4 bases, in that order; junction bases with no gene match: 12. This receptor was identified in a man younger than 40 in good health and CMV-seronegative. V usage is TRBV29-1 and J usage is TRBJ2-7, with 8 bases lining up with TRBD1. Material for sequencing was PBMCs. Written as DNA, the CDR3 is TGCAGCGCCCTCACCGGGACAGGAATGTACGAGCAGTACTTC. Its protein is CSALTGTGMYEQYF.